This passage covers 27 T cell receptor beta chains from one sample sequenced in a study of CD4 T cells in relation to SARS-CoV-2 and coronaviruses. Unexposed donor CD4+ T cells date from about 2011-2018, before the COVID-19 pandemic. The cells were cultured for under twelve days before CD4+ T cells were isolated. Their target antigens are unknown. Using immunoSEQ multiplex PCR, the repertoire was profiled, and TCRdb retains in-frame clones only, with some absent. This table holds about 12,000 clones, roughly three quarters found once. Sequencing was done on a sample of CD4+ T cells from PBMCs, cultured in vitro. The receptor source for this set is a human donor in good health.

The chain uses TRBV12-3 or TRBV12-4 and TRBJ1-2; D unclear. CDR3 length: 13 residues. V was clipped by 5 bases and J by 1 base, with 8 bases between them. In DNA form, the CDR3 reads TGTGCCAGCAGTAGTCGTTTTAACTATGGCTACACCTTC. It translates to CASSSRFNYGYTF.

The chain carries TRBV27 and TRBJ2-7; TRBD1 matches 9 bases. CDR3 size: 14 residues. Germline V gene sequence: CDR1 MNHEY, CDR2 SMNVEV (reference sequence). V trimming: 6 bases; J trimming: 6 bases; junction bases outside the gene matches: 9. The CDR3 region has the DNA TGTGCCAGCAGACCCGGGACAGGGTACAGCGAGCAGTACTTC. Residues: CASRPGTGYSEQYF.

The CDR3 protein is CAWSGLAGSSGELFF. Written as DNA, the CDR3 is TGTGCCTGGAGCGGACTAGCGGGATCGTCCGGGGAGCTGTTTTTT. The V gene is TRBV30, the J gene TRBJ2-2; 12 bases are shared with TRBD2. Germline V gene data show CDR1 as GTSNPN and CDR2 as SVGIG (reference sequence). Trimming at V came to 3 bases and at J to 6 bases, leaving 5 bases not matched to a gene. The CDR3 sequence is 15 residues long.

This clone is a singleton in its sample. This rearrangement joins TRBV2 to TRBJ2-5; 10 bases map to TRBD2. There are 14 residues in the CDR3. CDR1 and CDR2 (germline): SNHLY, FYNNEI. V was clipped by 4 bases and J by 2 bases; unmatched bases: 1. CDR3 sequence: CASSGTSGQETQYF. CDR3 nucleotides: TGTGCCAGCAGTGGGACTAGCGGACAAGAGACCCAGTACTTC.

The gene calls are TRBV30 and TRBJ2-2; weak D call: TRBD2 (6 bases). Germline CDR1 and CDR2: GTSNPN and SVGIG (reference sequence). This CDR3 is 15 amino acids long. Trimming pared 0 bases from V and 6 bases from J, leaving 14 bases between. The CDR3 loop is CAWSVLGGGSGELFF. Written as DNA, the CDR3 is TGTGCCTGGAGTGTACTTGGGGGAGGATCCGGGGAGCTGTTTTTT.

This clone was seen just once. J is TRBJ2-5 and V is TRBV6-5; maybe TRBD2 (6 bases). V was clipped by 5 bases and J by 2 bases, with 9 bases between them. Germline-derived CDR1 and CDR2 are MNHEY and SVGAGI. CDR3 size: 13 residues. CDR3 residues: CASSQGLQETQYF. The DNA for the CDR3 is TGTGCCAGCAGTCAGGGACTTCAAGAGACCCAGTACTTC.

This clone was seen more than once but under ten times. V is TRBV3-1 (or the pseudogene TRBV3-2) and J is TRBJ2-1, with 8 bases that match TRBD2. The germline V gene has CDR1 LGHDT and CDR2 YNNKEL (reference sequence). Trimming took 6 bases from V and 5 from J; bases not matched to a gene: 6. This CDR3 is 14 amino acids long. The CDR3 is CASRASGSNNEQFF. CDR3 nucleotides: TGTGCCAGCAGGGCAAGCGGGAGCAACAATGAGCAGTTCTTC.

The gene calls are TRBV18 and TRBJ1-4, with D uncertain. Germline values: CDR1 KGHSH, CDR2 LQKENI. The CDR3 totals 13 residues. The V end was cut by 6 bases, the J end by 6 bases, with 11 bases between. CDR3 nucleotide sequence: TGTGCCAGCTCTCAAAGGACGGATGAAAAACTGTTTTTT. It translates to CASSQRTDEKLFF.

The CDR3 here is CASSQDTATSDTQYF. CDR3 nucleotides: TGTGCCAGCAGCCAAGATACCGCGACTTCAGATACGCAGTATTTT. The chain has TRBV3-1 (or the pseudogene TRBV3-2) and TRBJ2-3; D uncertain. V lost 0 bases to trimming and J lost 4 bases, with 11 bases between them. The germline CDR1 and CDR2 sequences are LGHDT and YNNKEL (reference sequence). The length of the CDR3 is 15 residues.

The CDR3 DNA is TGTGCCAGCAGCTCCGGGCCTGATGATACGCAGTATTTT. Its translation is CASSSGPDDTQYF. The gene calls are TRBV5-4 and TRBJ2-3; unclear D gene. Germline V gives CDR1 SGHNT, CDR2 YYREEE (reference sequence). Deletions cut 3 bases from V and 6 bases from J, with 11 bases between. This CDR3 is built from 13 residues.

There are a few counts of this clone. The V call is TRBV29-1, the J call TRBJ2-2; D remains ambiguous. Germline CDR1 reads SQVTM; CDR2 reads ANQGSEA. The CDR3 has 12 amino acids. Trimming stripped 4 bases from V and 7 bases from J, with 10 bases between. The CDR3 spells CSVGMIGGELFF. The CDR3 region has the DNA TGCAGCGTTGGTATGATCGGCGGGGAGCTGTTTTTT.

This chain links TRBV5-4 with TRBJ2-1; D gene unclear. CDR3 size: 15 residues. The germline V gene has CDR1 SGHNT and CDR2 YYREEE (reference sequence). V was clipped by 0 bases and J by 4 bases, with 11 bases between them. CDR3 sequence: CASSLVGNQYNEQFF. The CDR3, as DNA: TGTGCCAGCAGCTTGGTAGGGAACCAATACAATGAGCAGTTCTTC.

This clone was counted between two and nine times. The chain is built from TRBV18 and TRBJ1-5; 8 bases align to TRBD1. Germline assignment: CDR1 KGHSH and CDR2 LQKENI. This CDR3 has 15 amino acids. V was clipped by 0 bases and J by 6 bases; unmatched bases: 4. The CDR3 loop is CASSPPGQGAQPQHF. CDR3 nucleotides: TGTGCCAGCTCACCACCGGGTCAGGGGGCTCAGCCCCAGCATTTT.

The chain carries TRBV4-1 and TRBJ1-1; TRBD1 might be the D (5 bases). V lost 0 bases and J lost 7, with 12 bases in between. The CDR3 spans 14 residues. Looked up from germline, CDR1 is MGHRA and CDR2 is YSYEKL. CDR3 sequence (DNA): TGCGCCAGCAGCCAAGAAGGGGACCGGAGTGAAGCTTTCTTT. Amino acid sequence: CASSQEGDRSEAFF.

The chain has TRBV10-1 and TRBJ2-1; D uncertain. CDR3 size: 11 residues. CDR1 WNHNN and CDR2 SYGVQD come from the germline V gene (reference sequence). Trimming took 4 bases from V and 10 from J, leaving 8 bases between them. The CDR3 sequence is CASSARSEQFF. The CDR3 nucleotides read TGCGCCAGCAGTGCCCGGTCCGAGCAGTTCTTC.

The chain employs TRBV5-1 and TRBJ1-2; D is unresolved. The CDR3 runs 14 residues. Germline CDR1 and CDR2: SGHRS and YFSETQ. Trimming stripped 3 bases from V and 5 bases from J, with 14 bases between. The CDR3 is CASSWSDGLYGYTF. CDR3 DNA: TGCGCCAGCAGCTGGTCCGACGGACTATATGGCTACACCTTC.

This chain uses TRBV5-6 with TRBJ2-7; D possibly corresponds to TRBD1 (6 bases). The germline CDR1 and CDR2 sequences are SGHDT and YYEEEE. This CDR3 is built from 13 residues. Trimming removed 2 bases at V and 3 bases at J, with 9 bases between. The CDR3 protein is CASSFQGSYEQYF. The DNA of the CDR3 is TGTGCCAGCAGCTTTCAGGGGAGCTACGAGCAGTACTTC.

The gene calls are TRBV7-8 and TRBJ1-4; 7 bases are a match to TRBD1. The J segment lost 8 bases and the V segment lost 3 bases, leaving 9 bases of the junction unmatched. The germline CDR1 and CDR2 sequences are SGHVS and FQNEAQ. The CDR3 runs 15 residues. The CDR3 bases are TGTGCCAGCAGCTTGGCCCCGGGACAGAACGAAAAACTGTTTTTT. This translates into CASSLAPGQNEKLFF.

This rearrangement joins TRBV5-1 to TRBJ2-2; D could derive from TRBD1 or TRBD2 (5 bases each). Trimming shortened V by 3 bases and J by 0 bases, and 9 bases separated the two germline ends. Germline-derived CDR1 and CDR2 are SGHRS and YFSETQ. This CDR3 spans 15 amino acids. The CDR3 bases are TGCGCCAGCAGCTCGGGACGGCCGAACACCGGGGAGCTGTTTTTT. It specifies CASSSGRPNTGELFF.

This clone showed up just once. The CDR3 DNA is TGTGCCAGCAGTTACAGCGGGAGAGGTTACAATGAGCAGTTCTTC. This translates into CASSYSGRGYNEQFF. The rearrangement uses TRBV6-5 and TRBJ2-1; the match to TRBD2 covers 8 bases. Germline-derived CDR1 and CDR2 are MNHEY and SVGAGI. J gave up 4 bases and V 2 bases, and 4 bases lay outside the gene matches. CDR3 length: 15 residues.

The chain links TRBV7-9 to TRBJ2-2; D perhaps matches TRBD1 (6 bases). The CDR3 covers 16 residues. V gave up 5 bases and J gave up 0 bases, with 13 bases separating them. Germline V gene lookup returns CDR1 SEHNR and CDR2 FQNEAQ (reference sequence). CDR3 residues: CASSLEQGTNTGELFF. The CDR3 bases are TGTGCCAGCAGCCTAGAACAGGGCACGAACACCGGGGAGCTGTTTTTT.

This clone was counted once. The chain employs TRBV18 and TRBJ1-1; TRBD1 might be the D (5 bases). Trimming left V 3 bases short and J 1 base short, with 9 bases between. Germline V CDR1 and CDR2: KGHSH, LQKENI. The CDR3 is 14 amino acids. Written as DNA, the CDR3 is TGTGCCAGCTCACCGGCAGGGACGAACACTGAAGCTTTCTTT. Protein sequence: CASSPAGTNTEAFF.

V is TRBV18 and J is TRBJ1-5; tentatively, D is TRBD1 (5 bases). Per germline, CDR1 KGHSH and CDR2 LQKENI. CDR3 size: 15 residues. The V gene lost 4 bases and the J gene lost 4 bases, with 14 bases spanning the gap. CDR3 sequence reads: CASSRFRDENQPQHF. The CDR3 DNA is TGTGCCAGCTCACGGTTCCGGGACGAGAATCAGCCCCAGCATTTT.

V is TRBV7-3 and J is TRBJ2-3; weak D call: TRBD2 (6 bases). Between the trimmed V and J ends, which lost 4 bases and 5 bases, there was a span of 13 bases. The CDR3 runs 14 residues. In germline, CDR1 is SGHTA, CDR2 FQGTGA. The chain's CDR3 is CASSSQAGKDTQYF. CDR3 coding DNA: TGTGCCAGCAGCTCCCAGGCGGGAAAAGATACGCAGTATTTT.

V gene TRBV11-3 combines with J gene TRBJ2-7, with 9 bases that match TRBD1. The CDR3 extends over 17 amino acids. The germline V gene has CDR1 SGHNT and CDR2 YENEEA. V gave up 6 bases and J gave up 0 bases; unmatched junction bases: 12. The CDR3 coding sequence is TGTGCCAGCAGTCCCCCCCGGCCGGGACAGGGCTCCTACGAGCAGTACTTC. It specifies CASSPPRPGQGSYEQYF.

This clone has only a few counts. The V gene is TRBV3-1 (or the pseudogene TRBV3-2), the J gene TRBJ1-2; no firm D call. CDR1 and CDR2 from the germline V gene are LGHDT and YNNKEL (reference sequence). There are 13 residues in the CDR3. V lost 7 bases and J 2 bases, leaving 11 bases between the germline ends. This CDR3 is CASTPRLNYGYTF. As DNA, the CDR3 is TGTGCCAGCACCCCTAGATTGAACTATGGCTACACCTTC.

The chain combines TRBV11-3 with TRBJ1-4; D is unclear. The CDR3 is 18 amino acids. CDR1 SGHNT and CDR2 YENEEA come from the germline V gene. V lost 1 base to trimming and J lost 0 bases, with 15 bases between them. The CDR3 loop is CASSLGPGPESTNEKLFF. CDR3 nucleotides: TGTGCCAGCAGCTTAGGACCGGGCCCAGAATCAACTAATGAAAAACTGTTTTTT.